A single TCR beta chain is shown here with its context. Its antigen is still unknown. This sequence is one base from a far larger clone and is likely a read error. The time point label for this specimen denotes: newly diagnosed GD, antithyroid drugs for less than 3 months. For both TCR sequencing and RNA sequencing, RNA was extracted from PBMCs in TRIzol. Graves' disease was diagnosed according to American Thyroid Association guidelines. Recruitment of patients was carried out at an endocrinology department in Xi'an, China. From each patient, around 9.3 milliliters of peripheral blood was collected into an EDTA anticoagulant tube. Ficoll Paque Plus density gradient separation was used to isolate PBMCs, and no additional T cell sorting was done. An Agilent 2100 Bioanalyzer and agarose gel were used to check RNA quality, while a NanoDrop 2000 measured RNA concentration. The data were taken from a study of regulatory T cells in long-lasting Graves disease (dated by TCRdb to about 2021). Broadly, across the study: In the newly diagnosed Graves' disease group, patients had been taking antithyroid drugs for less than 3 months. The study took place in China and was registered as a clinical trial. A total of about 33 samples were covered by TCR sequencing, comprising about 13 persistent and 20 or so newly diagnosed Graves' disease patients. Persistent Graves' disease patients were compared with newly diagnosed Graves' disease patients by peripheral blood TCR sequencing and RNA sequencing.

Library prep was done by multiplex PCR. The data were produced on an Illumina HiSeq 4000. To build TCR beta libraries, CDR3 regions were amplified by Arm-PCR using iRepertoire HTBI primers. Before sequencing, the PCR products underwent gel purification. Regarding the original processing steps: Across samples, around 58 TRBV and around 15 TRBJ segments were identified and used for gene usage analysis of CDR3 amino acid clonotypes. Filtered high-quality paired reads were merged into contigs using COPE and FqMerger. BLAST was used to align contigs to IMGT TRBV, TRBD and TRBJ reference genes, with CDR3 defined following IMGT. Clonotypes above 0.1% frequency were classified as highly expanded clones. Shannon entropy served as the measure of repertoire diversity, while the Gini coefficient captured V-J evenness. A clonotype found in more than one individual was treated as public. In-frame beta chains were kept once TCRdb had trimmed the public reads at Q25 with fastp and called clones with MiXCR. Under each unique CDR3 protein, matching rows form one entry showing the most common genes and DNA. For this entry, the V and J calls and clone size follow TCRdb and not the study's own pipeline. The sample yields 400,000 to 450,000 distinct CDR3 sequences; 15% were counted once. The ten biggest clones cover over 15% of the sample.

The study at large found these results: More public clonotypes were shared among persistent patients (roughly 2,700) than among newly diagnosed patients (over 900). Compared with newly diagnosed patients, persistent Graves' disease patients had lower TCR Shannon entropy and fewer highly expanded clones, which suggests clonal expansion. The study examined only peripheral blood because the primary lesion, thyroid tissue, could not be accessed. TRBV28, TRBJ1-2 and TRBJ2-5 were preferentially used in persistent disease, while TRBV20-1 and TRBJ2-1 were favored in newly diagnosed disease. Only the TCR beta chain was sequenced and analyzed. The small sample size was acknowledged by the authors as a limitation that may reduce accuracy.

The CDR3 measures 16 amino acids from cysteine to phenylalanine. The kept DNA is CDR3 alone, 48 bases in frame from the first base. Per the germline V gene, SNHLY is the CDR1 and FYNNEI is the CDR2. This sample also belongs to another study, concerning T cells in Graves' hyperthyroidism and ophthalmopathy. Taken from the second paper: Stable Graves' hyperthyroidism was defined as no progression to ophthalmopathy during 18 months of follow-up. Hyperthyroidism patients were aged 18 to 65 years and newly diagnosed, with disease duration of less than 2 months. Exclusion was applied to patients with uncontrolled infections, other autoimmune diseases, pregnancy or lactation. Diagnoses were based on clinical symptoms, serum thyroxine and TRAb, thyroid ultrasound and orbital computed tomography. The first round of RT-PCR for the TCR CDR3 was performed with the HTBI primer set and the Qiagen OneStep RT-PCR kit. Most expanded thyroid clonotypes (frequency above 0.001) were also detected in blood, suggesting blood repertoires may reflect thyroid immune responses. A model built on a 13 V-J signature distinguished ophthalmopathy from stable hyperthyroidism, reaching around 90% sensitivity and around 81% specificity in cross-validation and 80%/75% in testing. In validation, progression to ophthalmopathy was predicted by the model with 70.59% sensitivity and roughly 76% specificity, a median of roughly 6.4 months before onset. A discovery cohort of about a hundred patients, about 40 with Graves' ophthalmopathy and under 60 with stable Graves' hyperthyroidism, was used to find distinguishing TCR V-J signatures. Prospective prediction of ophthalmopathy was tested in an independent validation cohort of approximately 19 hyperthyroidism patients and 15 to 17 patients who later progressed to ophthalmopathy. For training and testing, the 110 or so patients in the discovery cohort were randomly divided in a 7:3 ratio. Thyroid tissue and blood T-cell repertoires from roughly 6 Graves' hyperthyroidism patients were also compared in the study. Once sampling was done, hyperthyroidism patients were given methimazole at a starting dose of 30 mg daily, whereas ophthalmopathy patients were given high-dose intravenous methylprednisolone. A second multiplex PCR round built the libraries, followed by size selection and purification. Paired-end sequencing of the libraries was performed with 100 bp reads on an Illumina HiSeq2000. Raw data were processed with SOAPnuke, discarding reads with adapters, uncalled bases, mean Phred below 15, or no exact constant-primer or identifier match. COPE v1.2.5 was used to merge high-quality paired reads, and clonotypes were defined as unique nucleotide sequences. MiTCR v1.1 was used to align the clonotypes against IMGT TRBV, TRBD and TRBJ reference segments. The analysis was restricted to V-J combinations with a frequency above 0.0001, which together covered just over 99% of the repertoires. A TCS score was defined as the ratio between F50 (clonal expansion) and ExV (chaos), using BLOSUM62-based TCRdist between CDR3 peptides within each V-J. Welch's t-statistics and random forest reduced roughly 540 V-J features to under 15, which were used in a naive Bayes classifier (R e1071). No statistical method was used to set the sample size in advance, and investigators knew the group allocation. The paper describes TCR Vbeta CDR3 sequencing of around 130 peripheral blood samples, made up of 43 ophthalmopathy patients, around 78 hyperthyroidism patients and some 17 progressor patients.

This sequence originates from a woman in her 30s with Graves disease. Donor details come from another sample of the same person, matched by shared clones. The specimen was peripheral blood mononuclear cells (PBMCs), collected at new diagnosis, from a patient treated with antithyroid drugs. This sequence uses TRBV2 and TRBJ2-3; TRBD2 is possibly the D segment (5 matching bases). The closer fit of TRBJ2-1 to the DNA end suggests the J call may be wrong. The encoded CDR3 is CASSEAPTPGVYEQFF. The nucleotides read TGTGCCAGCAGTGAAGCGCCAACCCCCGGGGTGTACGAGCAGTTCTTC.